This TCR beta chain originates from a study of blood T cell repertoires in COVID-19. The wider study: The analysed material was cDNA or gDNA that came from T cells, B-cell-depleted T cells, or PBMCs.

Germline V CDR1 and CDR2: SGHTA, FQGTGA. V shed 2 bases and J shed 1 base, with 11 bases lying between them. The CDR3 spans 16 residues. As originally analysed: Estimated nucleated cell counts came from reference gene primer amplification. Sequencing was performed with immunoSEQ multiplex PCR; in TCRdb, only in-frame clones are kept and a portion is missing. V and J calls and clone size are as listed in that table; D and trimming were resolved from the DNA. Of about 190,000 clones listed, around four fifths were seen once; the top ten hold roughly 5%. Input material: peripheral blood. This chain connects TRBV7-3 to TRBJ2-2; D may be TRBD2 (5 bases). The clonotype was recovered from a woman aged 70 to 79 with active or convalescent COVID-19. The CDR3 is CASSLLWTQNTGELFF. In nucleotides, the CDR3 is TGTGCCAGCAGCTTACTTTGGACTCAGAACACCGGGGAGCTGTTTTTT.